The 27 T cell receptor beta chains in this list originate from one sample, sequenced in a study of glioma-infiltrating T cells after dendritic cell vaccination. Time point indicated: after dendritic cell vaccination, including at tumor progression/relapse. Profiled with immunoSEQ multiplex PCR; TCRdb holds only in-frame clones, not every one. The sample holds tens of thousands of clones, around 85% seen once. The source material was blood, sampled after dendritic cell vaccination. The receptors were gathered from a human donor with glioblastoma.

The chain is built from TRBV23-1 and TRBJ1-2; D unclear. TRBV23-1 falls under the ORF class, with uncertain function. V was cut by 4 bases and J by 4 bases, with 19 bases left in between. The CDR3 contains 16 residues. CDR3 in amino acids: CASSPNSAGSRYGYTF. In DNA, the CDR3 is TGCGCCAGCAGTCCTAACTCGGCCGGGAGCCGCTATGGCTACACCTTC.

V usage is TRBV29-1 and J usage is TRBJ2-7; TRBD2 matches 10 bases. Germline V CDR1 and CDR2: SQVTM, ANQGSEA. After removal of 3 bases from V and 4 bases from J, the junction contained 6 bases not matched to a gene. The CDR3 has 14 residues. The CDR3 loop is CSVDSPSGRYEQYF. CDR3 sequence (DNA): TGCAGCGTTGATTCTCCTAGCGGGAGATACGAGCAGTACTTC.

The chain combines TRBV6-5 with TRBJ2-1, with 14 positions matching TRBD2. Germline lookup yields CDR1 MNHEY and CDR2 SVGAGI. The CDR3 has 14 amino acids. The ends lost 8 bases at V and 7 bases at J; junction bases unmatched: 4. The CDR3 spells CASRRLAGGNEQFF. CDR3 DNA: TGTGCCAGCCGCCGACTAGCGGGAGGGAATGAGCAGTTCTTC.

CDR3 residues: CASSAAGGATNEKLFF. As DNA, the CDR3 is TGTGCCAGCAGCGCGGCGGGGGGAGCCACTAATGAAAAACTGTTTTTT. The rearrangement uses TRBV9 and TRBJ1-4, with D perhaps matching TRBD1 (5 bases). Germline assignment: CDR1 SGDLS and CDR2 YYNGEE. The germline V and J ends were trimmed by 3 bases and 2 bases, with 14 bases remaining between them. The CDR3 is made up of 16 amino acids.

This chain joins TRBV9 and TRBJ2-1; TRBD2 matches at 14 bases. The CDR3 runs to 15 residues. J lost 7 bases, V lost 3 bases, and 3 bases had no gene match. The germline gives CDR1 SGDLS, CDR2 YYNGEE. CDR3 sequence reads: CASSERTSGRNEQFF. DNA for the CDR3: TGTGCCAGCAGCGAAAGGACTAGCGGGAGGAATGAGCAGTTCTTC.

The rearrangement uses TRBV6-5 and TRBJ1-5; a weak D match, TRBD1 (6 bases). V shed 5 bases and J shed 3 bases, with 14 bases lying between them. The CDR3 runs 15 residues. CDR1 is MNHEY, CDR2 SVGAGI, per germline. CDR3 nucleotide sequence: TGTGCCAGCAGTGGGGGGGCGTCTAACAATCAGCCCCAGCATTTT. Residues: CASSGGASNNQPQHF.

V is TRBV14 and J is TRBJ1-2; 11 nucleotides line up with TRBD1. The CDR3 is 14 amino acids. V gave up 6 bases and J gave up 6 bases; unmatched junction bases: 6. Germline V gives CDR1 SGHDN, CDR2 FVKESK. CDR3 in DNA: TGTGCCAGCAGTCGACCGGGACAGGGGGATGGCTACACCTTC. Amino acid sequence: CASSRPGQGDGYTF.

The J gene is TRBJ1-6, the V gene TRBV4-3, with D unclear. V shed 1 base and J shed 0 bases, with 7 bases lying between them. This CDR3 spans 16 amino acids. Germline-derived CDR1 and CDR2 are LGHNA and YSLEER. Here the CDR3 reads CASSQVTSSYNSPLHF. The CDR3 nucleotides are TGCGCCAGCAGCCAAGTAACGAGCTCCTATAATTCACCCCTCCACTTT.

The chain is built from TRBV7-3 and TRBJ2-7; TRBD2 agrees at 9 bases. The J segment lost 4 bases and the V segment lost 1 base, leaving 5 bases of the junction unmatched. The CDR3 runs 15 residues. Per germline, CDR1 SGHTA and CDR2 FQGTGA. In DNA form, the CDR3 reads TGTGCCAGCAGCTTAAGGCGGGAGGGCCCTTACGAGCAGTACTTC. Translation gives CASSLRREGPYEQYF.

V and J are TRBV7-8 and TRBJ2-7; D may be TRBD2 (6 bases). CDR3 length equals 17 residues. The germline V gene encodes CDR1 SGHVS and CDR2 FQNEAQ. V was trimmed by 3 bases and J by 3 bases, leaving 21 bases between them. The CDR3 DNA sequence: TGTGCCAGCAGCTTCGCGGGAACTAAGCCCCCATACTACGAGCAGTACTTC. This sequence encodes CASSFAGTKPPYYEQYF.

This chain uses TRBV6-4 with TRBJ1-2, with a weak D call TRBD1 (6 bases). V was clipped by 2 bases and J by 7 bases, with 17 bases between them. Germline values: CDR1 MRHNA, CDR2 SNTAGT. The CDR3 runs to 15 residues. CDR3 region: CASSDGTGSLGGYTF. The CDR3 DNA reads TGTGCCAGCAGTGACGGAACAGGGAGTCTGGGTGGCTACACCTTC.

V gene TRBV5-1 combines with J gene TRBJ1-2; 8 positions match TRBD1. CDR3 length: 15 amino acids. From germline, CDR1 is SGHRS and CDR2 YFSETQ. V was pared by 2 bases and J by 2 bases, with 5 bases of the junction left unmatched. The CDR3 coding sequence is TGCGCCAGCAGCTTTCAGGGGGCGGAGAACTATGGCTACACCTTC. As protein: CASSFQGAENYGYTF.

The rearrangement links TRBV18 to TRBJ2-5; tentative D call: TRBD1 (6 bases). The CDR3 totals 14 residues. The V end lost 3 bases, the J end lost 3 bases, and 11 bases lay between the germline ends. Germline V gene sequence: CDR1 KGHSH, CDR2 LQKENI. The CDR3 DNA follows: TGTGCCAGCTCACCCGGGACACCGAAAGAGACCCAGTACTTC. It translates to CASSPGTPKETQYF. Full variable domain (outside the CDR3, taken from reference TRBV18 and TRBJ2-5): NAGVMQNPRHLVRRRGQEARLRCSPMKGHSHVYWYRQLPEEGLKFMVYLQKENIIDESGMPKERFSAEFPKEGPSILRIQQVVRGDSAAYFCASSPGTPKETQYFGPGTRLLVL.

The CDR3 reads CASSSLLIAGVMETQYF. For the CDR3, the DNA is TGTGCCAGCAGTAGCCTCCTAATAGCGGGAGTTATGGAGACCCAGTACTTC. The chain links TRBV27 to TRBJ2-5; 9 nucleotides line up with TRBD2. The length of the CDR3 is 17 residues. Germline V gene lookup returns CDR1 MNHEY and CDR2 SMNVEV (reference sequence). J was trimmed by 5 bases and V by 5 bases; bases with no gene match: 15.

The J gene is TRBJ2-2, the V gene TRBV29-1, with D unclear. V lost 3 bases and J 1 base, leaving 6 bases between the germline ends. From germline, CDR1 is SQVTM and CDR2 ANQGSEA. This CDR3 is built from 13 residues. The CDR3 sequence is CSVDQLNTGELFF. The CDR3, as DNA: TGCAGCGTTGATCAATTGAACACCGGGGAGCTGTTTTTT.

This clone was seen just once. V and J are TRBV6-5 and TRBJ2-7, with D perhaps matching TRBD1 (7 bases). The V end lost 8 bases, the J end lost 2 bases, and 19 bases lay between the germline ends. The germline gives CDR1 MNHEY, CDR2 SVGAGI. This CDR3 contains 15 residues. The CDR3 is CASGSLRGQTYEQYF. In DNA form, the CDR3 reads TGTGCCAGCGGGTCTCTGCGGGGACAGACCTACGAGCAGTACTTC.

The rearrangement uses TRBV5-1 and TRBJ1-4, with 8 bases aligning to TRBD1. The germline V gene has CDR1 SGHRS and CDR2 YFSETQ. This CDR3 has 15 residues. The V segment lost 3 bases and the J segment 5 bases; nucleotides outside the gene matches: 6. The chain's CDR3 is CASSYAGGSNEKLFF. The DNA for the CDR3 is TGCGCCAGCAGCTACGCAGGGGGCTCAAATGAAAAACTGTTTTTT.

This sequence joins TRBV4-3 and TRBJ1-2; a weak D match, TRBD1 (6 bases). CDR3 size: 15 residues. The germline V and J ends were trimmed by 1 base and 5 bases, with 14 bases remaining between them. CDR1 is LGHNA, CDR2 YSLEER, per germline. CDR3 sequence reads: CASSQGGDNEYGYTF. The CDR3 region has the DNA TGCGCCAGCAGCCAAGGTGGGGACAACGAATATGGCTACACCTTC.

The chain uses TRBV18 and TRBJ2-7; D perhaps matches TRBD1 (5 bases). Trimming took off 0 bases at V and 3 bases at J, with 12 bases between the two ends. The germline CDR1 and CDR2 sequences are KGHSH and LQKENI. This CDR3 spans 15 amino acids. The chain's CDR3 is CASSPPAGLGYEQYF. The CDR3 DNA reads TGTGCCAGCTCACCACCGGCAGGGCTCGGCTACGAGCAGTACTTC.

The rearrangement uses TRBV28 and TRBJ1-2; 7 bases align to TRBD1. Germline values: CDR1 MDHEN, CDR2 SYDVKM. V was pared by 7 bases and J by 4 bases, with 9 bases of the junction left unmatched. The length of the CDR3 is 14 residues. The CDR3 is CASILDRQRYGYTF. The CDR3 DNA is TGTGCCAGCATCCTGGACAGGCAACGCTATGGCTACACCTTC.

This clone has only one observation. V gene TRBV9 combines with J gene TRBJ1-5; no definite D call. The V gene's germline CDR1 is SGDLS and CDR2 YYNGEE. This CDR3 comprises 15 residues. V lost 4 bases, J lost 7 bases, and 18 bases lay in between. Written as DNA, the CDR3 is TGTGCCAGCAGCCCAGCCCCCGGGGAGGGACAGCCCCAGCATTTT. The encoded protein is CASSPAPGEGQPQHF.

The chain couples TRBV7-2 to TRBJ1-5; 9 bases fit TRBD1. V shed 7 bases and J 6 bases; nucleotides not matched to a gene: 7. Germline loops: CDR1 SGHTA, CDR2 FQGNSA. The CDR3 loop spans 14 amino acids. CDR3 DNA: TGTGCCAGCATCACGGGACAGGGAAGTCAGCCCCAGCATTTT. Translated: CASITGQGSQPQHF.

The chain is built from TRBV7-9 and TRBJ2-7; TRBD1 agrees at 12 bases. Per germline, CDR1 SEHNR and CDR2 FQNEAQ (reference sequence). The CDR3 consists of 15 residues. The junction had 3 bases not matched to a gene; V was cut back by 1 base and J by 5 bases. The CDR3 sequence: CASSLGGTGGNEQYF. In DNA form, the CDR3 reads TGTGCCAGCAGCTTAGGGGGGACAGGGGGCAACGAGCAGTACTTC.

CDR3 loop: CASSPWGTGGDEQFF. The CDR3 nucleotides are TGTGCCAGCAGTCCCTGGGGGACAGGGGGCGATGAGCAGTTCTTC. The chain links TRBV27 to TRBJ2-1; 12 positions agree with TRBD1. The CDR3 loop spans 15 amino acids. Germline-derived CDR1 and CDR2 are MNHEY and SMNVEV (reference sequence). Losses at the gene ends were 5 bases for V and 8 bases for J; bases not matched to a gene: 7.

The chain employs TRBV5-1 and TRBJ2-3; D is possibly TRBD2 (6 bases). The V and J ends lost 0 bases and 2 bases respectively, with 10 bases between them. Looked up from germline, CDR1 is SGHRS and CDR2 is YFSETQ. There are 15 residues in the CDR3. The CDR3 DNA reads as TGCGCCAGCAGCTTGGGGGGGGTCAACACAGATACGCAGTATTTT. This codes for CASSLGGVNTDTQYF.

This sequence joins TRBV18 and TRBJ1-6; TRBD1 might be the D (5 bases). V gave up 1 base and J gave up 6 bases, with 7 bases separating them. CDR3 length: 14 amino acids. Germline CDR1 reads KGHSH; CDR2 reads LQKENI. In nucleotides, the CDR3 is TGTGCCAGCTCACCACTGCAGGGTAATTCACCCCTCCACTTT. Amino acids: CASSPLQGNSPLHF.

The V call is TRBV28, the J call TRBJ1-2, with TRBD1 as a possible D gene (5 bases). Trimming shortened V by 3 bases and J by 5 bases, and 13 bases separated the two germline ends. From germline, CDR1 is MDHEN and CDR2 SYDVKM. The length of the CDR3 is 14 residues. CDR3 region: CASSLLLDKYGYTF. The CDR3 region has the DNA TGTGCCAGCAGTTTGTTACTGGACAAATATGGCTACACCTTC.